The T cell receptor beta chain described here comes from a study of T cells in Graves' hyperthyroidism and ophthalmopathy. Study observations and caveats: Progression to ophthalmopathy was predicted a median of 6.5 months early. Appearing also in blood were most of the thyroid clonotypes expanded above 0.001.

This CDR3 region has 16 residues. The V and J ends lost 0 bases and 4 bases respectively, with 13 bases between them. Germline CDR1 MNHNY, CDR2 SVGAGI (reference sequence). This clonotype appeared a few times. What it binds is unknown. Uncontrolled infection, other autoimmune disease, pregnancy or lactation disqualified patients from enrolment. Each 10 ml fresh peripheral blood draw supplied the PBMCs. Amplification targeted TCR beta CDR3 regions from RNA transcripts. The TCR CDR3 first-round RT-PCR relied on the HTBI primer set. In TCRdb, the multiplex PCR reads were re-called with MiXCR into one record per CDR3 protein. The sample has 450,000 to 600,000 distinct CDR3 sequences; just under 20% are singletons.

The chain is built from TRBV6-6 and TRBJ2-1; possibly TRBD1 for D (6 bases). This TCR was sampled from a middle-aged man with Graves' ophthalmopathy. The sample comprised blood. CDR3 amino acids: CASSYSPQGDYNEQFF. The CDR3 DNA reads as TGTGCCAGCAGTTACTCCCCACAGGGAGATTACAATGAGCAGTTCTTC.